The next 7 T cell receptor beta chains were all read from a single sample in a study of T-cell reconstitution after alpha-beta-depleted transplantation in children. Unique molecular identifiers were used in preparing the TCRbeta library. TCRdb processed the PCR reads anew with MiXCR; each CDR3 protein has one entry. The sample holds roughly 590,000 distinct CDR3 sequences, 16% seen once. Sample: PBMCs from the stem cell graft donor, taken from the stem cell graft. The receptors derive from a human donor who donated a stem cell graft to a child with acute myeloid leukemia.

This clonotype was counted many times. The chain carries TRBV20-1 and TRBJ1-1; D is ambiguous. The CDR3 covers 14 residues. Trimming cost V 0 bases and J 7 bases, with 15 bases left between them. Germline loops: CDR1 DFQATT, CDR2 SNEGSKA (reference sequence). The CDR3 DNA reads TGCAGTGCTAGAGATCAACCAAACGGCGTTGAAGCTTTCTTT. It translates to CSARDQPNGVEAFF.

The chain is built from TRBV28 and TRBJ1-6; tentatively, D is TRBD1 (6 bases). The germline V gene has CDR1 MDHEN and CDR2 SYDVKM. Between the trimmed V and J ends, which lost 5 bases and 10 bases, there was a span of 15 bases. The CDR3 has 14 amino acids. CDR3 sequence reads: CASSEDSRLSPLHF. In DNA, the CDR3 is TGTGCCAGCAGTGAGGACAGTCGGTTATCACCCCTCCACTTT.

This clonotype was seen at least ten times. The CDR3 coding sequence is TGCAGTGCGAGTCGACGGATGAACACTGAAGCTTTCTTT. Its protein is CSASRRMNTEAFF. The chain combines TRBV20-1 with TRBJ1-1; no reliable D call. V was pared by 6 bases and J by 0 bases, with 11 bases between. CDR1 and CDR2 from the germline V gene are DFQATT and SNEGSKA (reference sequence). There are 13 residues in the CDR3.

This clonotype came up many times. J is TRBJ2-5 and V is TRBV10-3; possibly TRBD2 for D (5 bases). CDR1 and CDR2 from the germline V gene are ENHRY and SYGVKD. V lost 4 bases and J 7 bases, leaving 10 bases between the germline ends. The CDR3 is 12 amino acids. CDR3 nucleotide sequence: TGTGCCATCAGTGCAGACGCGGGGACCCAGTACTTC. This encodes CAISADAGTQYF.

V gene TRBV7-8 combines with J gene TRBJ2-7; D remains unclear. This CDR3 has 15 amino acids. Germline V gene lookup returns CDR1 SGHVS and CDR2 FQNEAQ. V lost 4 bases, J lost 0 bases, and 13 bases lay in between. In DNA form, the CDR3 reads TGTGCCAGCAGCTCCGTTGCCCCGTCCTCCTACGAGCAGTACTTC. It specifies CASSSVAPSSYEQYF.

This clonotype was detected only a few times. V gene TRBV5-1 combines with J gene TRBJ2-1; D might be TRBD2 (6 bases). The V gene lost 4 bases and the J gene lost 1 base, with 15 bases spanning the gap. The CDR3 totals 16 residues. CDR1 is SGHRS and CDR2 is YFSETQ in the germline V gene. DNA for the CDR3: TGCGCCAGCAGCCTACCACGGGACTTTTCCTACAATGAGCAGTTCTTC. This translates into CASSLPRDFSYNEQFF.

This clonotype has only a few counts. The chain has TRBV12-3 or TRBV12-4 and TRBJ1-4; no clear D. CDR3 length: 14 residues. Trimming stripped 3 bases from V and 3 bases from J, with 8 bases between. Here the CDR3 DNA reads TGTGCCAGCAGTTTTGGCGGACCTAATGAAAAACTGTTTTTT. Residues: CASSFGGPNEKLFF.